The 24 T cell receptor beta chains below come from one sample, sequenced in a study of blood T cell repertoires in COVID-19. Generated by immunoSEQ multiplex PCR, the TCRdb table keeps only in-frame clones and is missing some. The sample records more than 65,000 clones, around 85% being singletons. Sequencing was performed on peripheral blood. The receptors shown here come from a woman in her 50s with acute or convalescent COVID-19.

V is TRBV11-1 and J is TRBJ2-2; D may be TRBD2 (6 bases). CDR1 is SGHAT, CDR2 FQDESV, per germline (reference sequence). The V end was cut by 2 bases, the J end by 6 bases, with 13 bases between. There are 15 residues in the CDR3. CDR3 nucleotides: TGTGCCAGCAGCTTATCTAGGGAGCGGGCCGGGGAGCTGTTTTTT. This codes for CASSLSRERAGELFF.

The genes are TRBV19 and TRBJ2-7, with TRBD1 as a possible D gene (6 bases). Looked up from germline, CDR1 is LNHDA and CDR2 is SQIVND (reference sequence). The V and J ends lost 4 bases and 4 bases respectively, with 14 bases between them. The CDR3 has 14 residues. CDR3 sequence reads: CASSRGQRDYEQYF. DNA of the CDR3: TGTGCCAGTAGTAGAGGACAGAGGGATTACGAGCAGTACTTC.

V is TRBV6-7 and J is TRBJ2-7; D gene uncertain. TRBV6-7 is classed as an ORF, of uncertain function. V was pared by 1 base and J by 2 bases, with 15 bases between. The CDR3 loop spans 16 amino acids. The CDR3 DNA sequence: TGTGCCAGCAGTTACTTCCCTTACCGTCGGGCCTACGAGCAGTACTTC. As protein: CASSYFPYRRAYEQYF.

This chain connects TRBV9 to TRBJ1-6; D perhaps matches TRBD1 (5 bases). The germline V and J ends were trimmed by 4 bases and 8 bases, with 10 bases remaining between them. CDR1 SGDLS and CDR2 YYNGEE come from the germline V gene. The CDR3 is made up of 13 amino acids. CDR3 loop: CASSRGLYSPLHF. The DNA for the CDR3 is TGTGCCAGCAGCAGGGGCCTTTATTCACCCCTCCACTTT.

This clone was observed a single time. The chain couples TRBV4-2 to TRBJ1-2, with a weak D call TRBD1 (5 bases). From germline, CDR1 is LGHNA and CDR2 YNFKEQ. V gave up 2 bases and J gave up 4 bases, with 14 bases separating them. CDR3 length: 15 residues. The CDR3 DNA reads TGTGCCAGCAGCCAACGGGACGGGAGTCCCTATGGCTACACCTTC. Encoded protein: CASSQRDGSPYGYTF.

The V call is TRBV7-3, the J call TRBJ1-5, with D tentatively TRBD1 (5 bases). CDR3 length: 20 residues. Germline V gene data show CDR1 as SGHTA and CDR2 as FQGTGA. Trimming removed 1 base at V and 3 bases at J, with 25 bases between. The CDR3 DNA reads as TGTGCCAGCAGCTTAAAAGGGGTGAGAGGGAGGCCCAACCCCAATCAGCCCCAGCATTTT. This gives the protein CASSLKGVRGRPNPNQPQHF.

This chain links TRBV27 with TRBJ2-5; tentatively, D is TRBD1 (8 bases). The V end was cut by 2 bases, the J end by 5 bases, with 15 bases between. This CDR3 is 15 amino acids long. Looked up from germline, CDR1 is MNHEY and CDR2 is SMNVEV (reference sequence). For the CDR3, the DNA is TGTGCCAGCAGTTTAAACAGGGGGGGCAGTGAGACCCAGTACTTC. Its translation: CASSLNRGGSETQYF.

This chain connects TRBV3-1 (or the pseudogene TRBV3-2) to TRBJ2-4; 9 bases agree with TRBD1. After removal of 1 base from V and 0 bases from J, the junction contained 7 bases not matched to a gene. CDR1 is LGHDT, CDR2 YNNKEL, per germline (reference sequence). CDR3 length: 18 amino acids. CDR3 sequence: CASSQVRQGEIAKNIQYF. The CDR3 nucleotides read TGTGCCAGCAGCCAAGTCCGACAGGGGGAGATAGCCAAAAACATTCAGTACTTC.

This clone has only a few counts. The rearrangement uses TRBV5-1 and TRBJ2-3, with 8 nucleotides matching TRBD2. The CDR3 contains 15 residues. V lost 2 bases to trimming and J lost 5 bases; unmatched junction nucleotides: 7. Germline V gene lookup returns CDR1 SGHRS and CDR2 YFSETQ. DNA of the CDR3: TGCGCCAGCAGCTTTTCCAGCGGGAGTGAAGATACGCAGTATTTT. The encoded protein is CASSFSSGSEDTQYF.

This chain links TRBV2 with TRBJ1-1, with 7 nucleotides matching TRBD1. The CDR3 spans 14 residues. Germline V CDR1 and CDR2: SNHLY, FYNNEI. Trimming cost V 6 bases and J 1 base; bases outside gene matches: 5. The CDR3 protein is CASRLQGRNTEAFF. CDR3 sequence (DNA): TGTGCCAGCAGACTACAGGGGCGGAACACTGAAGCTTTCTTT.

The CDR3 coding sequence is TGTGCCAGCAGCCCGGGACAGACTAACTATGGCTACACCTTC. It specifies CASSPGQTNYGYTF. J is TRBJ1-2 and V is TRBV7-9, with 7 bases identical to TRBD1. Germline CDR1 SEHNR, CDR2 FQNEAQ (reference sequence). V was clipped by 5 bases and J by 0 bases; unmatched bases: 3. The CDR3 extends over 14 amino acids.

The chain carries TRBV5-1 and TRBJ2-1, with 10 bases matching TRBD2. V was clipped by 2 bases and J by 5 bases; unmatched bases: 4. Germline values: CDR1 SGHRS, CDR2 YFSETQ. The CDR3 runs to 15 residues. This CDR3 is CASSLSGRADNEQFF. The CDR3 DNA is TGCGCCAGCAGCTTAAGCGGGAGGGCGGACAATGAGCAGTTCTTC.

This clone turned up a few times. The chain joins TRBV11-3 to TRBJ2-2, with no clear D. V was trimmed by 5 bases and J by 2 bases, leaving 3 bases between them. CDR3 length: 12 residues. Germline lookup yields CDR1 SGHNT and CDR2 YENEEA. CDR3 nucleotide sequence: TGTGCCAGCAGCCCAAACACCGGGGAGCTGTTTTTT. Amino acid sequence: CASSPNTGELFF.

The chain employs TRBV5-1 and TRBJ2-2; the D gene is possibly TRBD2 (5 bases). CDR1 and CDR2 (germline): SGHRS, YFSETQ. Between the trimmed V and J ends, which lost 0 bases and 2 bases, there was a span of 8 bases. The CDR3 is 15 residues long. CDR3 region: CASSLGAANTGELFF. Written as DNA, the CDR3 is TGCGCCAGCAGCTTGGGAGCGGCCAACACCGGGGAGCTGTTTTTT.

This clone has only a few counts. The rearrangement uses TRBV7-3 and TRBJ1-1; 8 bases are shared with TRBD1. Per the germline V gene, CDR1 is SGHTA and CDR2 is FQGTGA. Trimming took 5 bases from V and 5 from J; bases not matched to a gene: 7. The CDR3 is 14 residues long. The CDR3 loop reads CASSPTGTGTEAFF. The DNA for the CDR3 is TGTGCCAGCAGCCCAACCGGGACAGGTACTGAAGCTTTCTTT. The full variable domain, its missing parts supplied by reference TRBV7-3 and TRBJ1-1, is GAGVSQTPSNKVTEKGKYVELRCDPISGHTALYWYRQSLGQGPEFLIYFQGTGAADDSGLPNDRFFAVRPEGSVSTLKIQRTERGDSAVYLCASSPTGTGTEAFFGQGTRLTVV.

The genes are TRBV4-2 and TRBJ1-6; TRBD1 agrees at 9 bases. The germline V gene encodes CDR1 LGHNA and CDR2 YNFKEQ. With 5 bases clipped from V and 4 bases from J, the junction kept 6 bases outside the gene matches. The CDR3 spans 16 residues. The CDR3 region is CASSSGQGSYNSPLHF. CDR3 DNA sequence: TGTGCCAGCAGCTCGGGACAGGGTTCGTATAATTCACCCCTCCACTTT.

The V and J genes are TRBV14 and TRBJ2-1; possibly TRBD2 for D (6 bases). Trimming removed 4 bases at V and 6 bases at J, with 19 bases between. This CDR3 has 16 amino acids. The germline V gene has CDR1 SGHDN and CDR2 FVKESK. The chain's CDR3 is CASSRYGGVVLNEQFF. The CDR3 bases are TGTGCCAGCAGCCGATACGGCGGGGTCGTCCTCAATGAGCAGTTCTTC.

This rearrangement joins TRBV5-8 to TRBJ2-7, with D possibly matching TRBD1 (6 bases). This CDR3 has 17 amino acids. Trimming cost V 4 bases and J 0 bases, with 20 bases left between them. CDR1 and CDR2 (germline): SGHTS, YDEGEE. The CDR3 here is CASSPAWPRGGSYEQYF. DNA for the CDR3: TGTGCCAGCAGCCCGGCGTGGCCTCGAGGGGGCTCCTACGAGCAGTACTTC.

The V gene is TRBV7-8, the J gene TRBJ2-5, with 8 bases that match TRBD1. The CDR3 is 15 residues long. V lost 2 bases to trimming and J lost 5 bases; unmatched junction nucleotides: 7. Germline CDR1 SGHVS, CDR2 FQNEAQ. CDR3 protein: CASSLRTGNYETQYF. As DNA, the CDR3 is TGTGCCAGCAGCTTAAGGACAGGGAATTATGAGACCCAGTACTTC. The variable domain in full, with the rest retrieved from reference TRBV7-8 and TRBJ2-5, is GAGVSQSPRYKVAKRGQDVALRCDPISGHVSLFWYQQALGQGPEFLTYFQNEAQLDKSGLPSDRFFAERPEGSVSTLKIQRTQQEDSAVYLCASSLRTGNYETQYFGPGTRLLVL.

This clone was seen once. The rearrangement joins TRBV29-1 to TRBJ1-2, with 8 bases lining up with TRBD1. J was trimmed by 0 bases and V by 1 base; bases with no gene match: 13. The CDR3 is 18 residues long. CDR1 is SQVTM, CDR2 ANQGSEA, per germline. Here the CDR3 DNA reads TGCAGCGTTGAAGTGATCCTGGACAGGGCGTTTTCTAACTATGGCTACACCTTC. Protein sequence: CSVEVILDRAFSNYGYTF. The whole variable domain, remainder taken from reference TRBV29-1 and TRBJ1-2, is SAVISQKPSRDICQRGTSLTIQCQVDSQVTMMFWYRQQPGQSLTLIATANQGSEATYESGFVIDKFPISRPNLTFSTLTVSNMSPEDSSIYLCSVEVILDRAFSNYGYTFGSGTRLTVV.

The V call is TRBV5-5, the J call TRBJ1-5, with 7 nucleotides matching TRBD1. J lost 4 bases, V lost 0 bases, and 10 bases had no gene match. Germline V gene lookup returns CDR1 SGHKS and CDR2 YYEKEE (reference sequence). CDR3 length: 17 residues. CDR3 nucleotide sequence: TGTGCCAGCAGCTTGGTGTTCCGACAGGGACGGAATCAGCCCCAGCATTTT. Translating it yields CASSLVFRQGRNQPQHF. Variable domain in full (rest from reference TRBV5-5 and TRBJ1-5): DAGVTQSPTHLIKTRGQQVTLRCSPISGHKSVSWYQQVLGQGPQFIFQYYEKEERGRGNFPDRFSARQFPNYSSELNVNALLLGDSALYLCASSLVFRQGRNQPQHFGDGTRLSIL.

The chain uses TRBV24-1 and TRBJ2-1; TRBD2 aligns across 13 bases. The CDR3 loop spans 16 amino acids. Germline V lookup: CDR1 KGHDR, CDR2 SFDVKD. The V segment lost 3 bases and the J segment 6 bases; nucleotides outside the gene matches: 4. The CDR3 protein is CATSDPGLAGANEQFF. Here the CDR3 DNA reads TGTGCCACCAGTGATCCAGGACTAGCGGGGGCCAATGAGCAGTTCTTC.

The chain employs TRBV12-3 or TRBV12-4 and TRBJ2-5, with 7 bases identical to TRBD1. After removal of 6 bases from V and 6 bases from J, the junction contained 7 bases not matched to a gene. This CDR3 region has 13 residues. CDR3 region: CASRATGIKTQYF. In DNA, the CDR3 is TGTGCCAGCAGGGCGACAGGGATAAAGACCCAGTACTTC.

The V call is TRBV2, the J call TRBJ1-5; 7 bases map to TRBD1. This CDR3 has 13 residues. The germline gives CDR1 SNHLY, CDR2 FYNNEI. V shed 6 bases, J shed 4 bases, and the junction held 3 bases outside the gene matches. The CDR3 DNA reads as TGTGCCAGCAGGAGGGACAGTAATCAGCCCCAGCATTTT. This codes for CASRRDSNQPQHF. Using reference TRBV2 and TRBJ1-5 for the parts outside the CDR3, the full variable domain is EPEVTQTPSHQVTQMGQEVILRCVPISNHLYFYWYRQILGQKVEFLVSFYNNEISEKSEIFDDQFSVERPDGSNFTLKIRSTKLEDSAMYFCASRRDSNQPQHFGDGTRLSIL.